This is a list of T cell receptor beta chains from one sample in a study of blood T cell repertoires in COVID-19. Clones were read by immunoSEQ multiplex PCR, and TCRdb kept only the in-frame ones, dropping some. The repertoire holds roughly 150,000 clones, with approximately 83% as singletons. Sequencing was carried out using peripheral blood. Receptors originate from a man between 65 and 85 years old who had recovered from COVID-19. Each CDR3 is given without its conserved first and last residue. Fields, in order: CDR3 length, J gene, V gene, CDR3 protein.

length: 17
J: TRBJ2-5
V: TRBV7-2
CDR3: ASSLVLRGGTSGKETQY

length: 12
J: TRBJ1-5
V: TRBV9
CDR3: ASSHRDSNQPQH

length: 12
J: TRBJ1-5
V: TRBV7-8
CDR3: ASSRGQRNQPQH

length: 11
J: TRBJ1-1
V: TRBV6-5
CDR3: ASTWDRNTEAF

length: 11
J: TRBJ2-7
V: TRBV6-5
CDR3: ASSYNAAYEQY

length: 12
J: TRBJ2-7
V: TRBV5-4
CDR3: ASSLSGSSYEQY

length: 16
J: TRBJ2-1
V: TRBV24-1
CDR3: ATSDDSGTSGGYNEQF

length: 11
J: TRBJ1-2
V: TRBV5-4
CDR3: ASSLPGGAGYT

length: 12
J: TRBJ2-3
V: TRBV6-5
CDR3: ASQTSGSTDTQY

length: 12
J: TRBJ1-2
V: TRBV19
CDR3: ASARDRANYGYT

length: 13
J: TRBJ2-1
V: TRBV12-5
CDR3: ASGKGTDDSEEQF

length: 12
J: TRBJ2-3
V: TRBV6-5
CDR3: ASSYSLSTDTQY

length: 15
J: TRBJ2-7
V: TRBV7-2
CDR3: ASSPPPGTGSPYEQY

length: 13
J: TRBJ1-1
V: TRBV19
CDR3: ASSTGTNIGTEAF

length: 14
J: TRBJ1-1
V: TRBV28
CDR3: ASSLSGRGMNTEAF

length: 11
J: TRBJ1-1
V: TRBV28
CDR3: ASSSLLDTEAF

length: 13
J: TRBJ2-3
V: TRBV7-2
CDR3: ASSFRAGAGDTQY

length: 11
J: TRBJ1-5
V: TRBV9
CDR3: ASSEQVDQPQH

length: 19
J: TRBJ2-1
V: TRBV5-1
CDR3: ASSSRRLTGTSGGSYNEQF

length: 14
J: TRBJ1-2
V: TRBV9
CDR3: ASSNPGQGPNYGYT

length: 13
J: TRBJ1-1
V: TRBV5-1
CDR3: ASSLATGVNTEAF

length: 13
J: TRBJ2-7
V: TRBV6-5
CDR3: ASSPTDRGNYEQY

length: 12
J: TRBJ2-3
V: TRBV6-5
CDR3: ASTRTGRTDTQY

length: 15
J: TRBJ2-1
V: TRBV3-1/TRBV3-2
CDR3: ASSQSSGRSSYNEQF

length: 13
J: TRBJ2-7
V: TRBV15
CDR3: ATSRGGQDVYEQY

length: 10
J: TRBJ2-7
V: TRBV10-2
CDR3: ASSQGGYEQY

length: 12
J: TRBJ1-2
V: TRBV27
CDR3: ASSLDRFNYGYT

length: 13
J: TRBJ2-6
V: TRBV15
CDR3: ATSRDPSGANVLT

length: 14
J: TRBJ2-5
V: TRBV18
CDR3: ASSPQDIRGGETQY

length: 11
J: TRBJ2-5
V: TRBV12-3/TRBV12-4
CDR3: ASSLGVGAAQY

length: 13
J: TRBJ1-5
V: TRBV28
CDR3: ASSLGGGGNQPQH

length: 12
J: TRBJ2-5
V: TRBV7-8
CDR3: ASSLAGGIETQY

length: 11
J: TRBJ2-7
V: TRBV7-9
CDR3: ASGQGDNLEQY